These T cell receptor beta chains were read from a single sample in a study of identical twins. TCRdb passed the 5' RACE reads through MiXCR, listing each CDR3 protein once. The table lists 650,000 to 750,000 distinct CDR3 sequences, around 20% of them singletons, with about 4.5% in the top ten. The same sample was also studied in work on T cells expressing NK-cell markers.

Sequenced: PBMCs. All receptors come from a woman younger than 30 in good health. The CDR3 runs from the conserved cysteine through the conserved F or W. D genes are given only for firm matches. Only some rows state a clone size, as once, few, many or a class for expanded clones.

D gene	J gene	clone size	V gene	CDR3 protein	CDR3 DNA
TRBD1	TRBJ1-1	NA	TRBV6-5	CASSWDRAGTEAFF	TGTGCCAGCAGTTGGGACAGGGCGGGCACTGAAGCTTTCTTT
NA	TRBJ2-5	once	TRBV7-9	CSSGYDGGGFQETQYF	TGTTCCAGCGGTTACGACGGAGGGGGATTTCAAGAGACCCAGTACTTC
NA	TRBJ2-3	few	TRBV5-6	CATSGARTDTQYF	TGTGCCACCTCGGGCGCCCGCACAGATACGCAGTATTTT
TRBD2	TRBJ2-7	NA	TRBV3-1	CASSAGLAPYEQYF	TGTGCCAGCAGCGCTGGACTAGCCCCCTACGAGCAGTACTTC
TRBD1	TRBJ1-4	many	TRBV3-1	CASSHSGTGLNEKLFF	TGTGCCAGCAGCCACTCCGGGACAGGACTTAATGAAAAACTGTTTTTT
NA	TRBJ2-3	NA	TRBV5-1	CASSSQVSTDTQYF	TGCGCCAGCAGCAGCCAGGTTAGCACAGATACGCAGTATTTT
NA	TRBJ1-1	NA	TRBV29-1	CSVDRNTEAFF	TGCAGCGTTGATCGGAACACTGAAGCTTTCTTT
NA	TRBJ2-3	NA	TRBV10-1	CASSEGRGTDTQYF	TGCGCCAGCAGTGAGGGCCGCGGCACAGATACGCAGTATTTT
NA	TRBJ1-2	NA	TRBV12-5	CASGFDQGLANYGYTF	TGTGCTAGTGGTTTTGACCAGGGGTTAGCTAACTATGGCTACACCTTC
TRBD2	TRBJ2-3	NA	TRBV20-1	CSARDPSGSWADTQYF	TGCAGTGCTAGAGATCCTAGCGGGAGTTGGGCAGATACGCAGTATTTT
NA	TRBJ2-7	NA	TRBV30	CAWKQGPYEQYF	TGTGCCTGGAAGCAGGGCCCCTACGAGCAGTACTTC
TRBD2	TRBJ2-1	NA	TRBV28	CASTPASGYNEQFF	TGTGCCAGCACCCCCGCTAGCGGATACAATGAGCAGTTCTTC
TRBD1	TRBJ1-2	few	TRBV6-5	CASSYTYRGGYTF	TGTGCCAGCAGTTACACTTACAGGGGTGGCTACACCTTC
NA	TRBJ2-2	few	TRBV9	CASSVISKGKGNTGELFF	TGTGCCAGCAGCGTAATTTCAAAGGGAAAGGGAAACACCGGGGAGCTGTTTTTT
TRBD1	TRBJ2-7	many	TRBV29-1	CSVIAGTGVVYEQYF	TGCAGCGTGATTGCCGGGACAGGGGTGGTCTACGAGCAGTACTTC
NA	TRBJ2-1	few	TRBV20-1	CSAGGGASSYNEQFF	TGCAGTGCAGGGGGGGGCGCTAGCTCCTACAATGAGCAGTTCTTC
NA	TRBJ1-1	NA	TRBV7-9	CASSLSNGVNTEAFF	TGTGCCAGCAGCTTATCTAATGGGGTGAACACTGAAGCTTTCTTT
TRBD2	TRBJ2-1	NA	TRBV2	CASTGVRTSGINEQFF	TGTGCCAGCACGGGCGTTCGGACTAGCGGGATCAATGAGCAGTTCTTC
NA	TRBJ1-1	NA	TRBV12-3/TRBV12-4	CASAQREAFF	TGTGCCAGCGCCCAACGGGAAGCTTTCTTT
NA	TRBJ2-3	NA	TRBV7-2	CASSLAFTDDRADTQYF	TGTGCCAGCAGCTTAGCTTTCACAGACGACCGGGCAGATACGCAGTATTTT
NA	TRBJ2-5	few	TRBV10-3	CAIRSRALGGTQYF	TGTGCCATCAGGTCAAGGGCCCTCGGAGGGACCCAGTACTTC
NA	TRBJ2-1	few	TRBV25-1	CASSETRLNNEQFF	TGTGCCAGCAGTGAAACCCGACTGAACAATGAGCAGTTCTTC
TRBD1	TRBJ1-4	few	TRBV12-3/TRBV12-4	CASSNAGTASEKLFF	TGTGCCAGCAGCAACGCCGGGACAGCCTCTGAAAAACTGTTTTTT
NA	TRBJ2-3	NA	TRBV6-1	CASSSAWVRAVTQYF	TGTGCCAGCAGCTCGGCGTGGGTTCGAGCGGTTACGCAGTATTTT
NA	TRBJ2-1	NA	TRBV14	CASSQYTSEQFF	TGTGCCAGCAGCCAATACACTAGTGAGCAGTTCTTC
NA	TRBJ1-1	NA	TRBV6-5	CASSYRPPGANTEAFF	TGTGCCAGCAGTTACCGCCCCCCAGGGGCGAACACTGAAGCTTTCTTT
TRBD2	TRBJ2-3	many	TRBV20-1	CSARLLAGVLDTQYF	TGCAGTGCTAGACTTCTAGCGGGAGTGTTGGATACGCAGTATTTT
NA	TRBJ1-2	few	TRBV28	CASSFGHFHTF	TGTGCCAGCAGTTTTGGGCACTTTCATACCTTC
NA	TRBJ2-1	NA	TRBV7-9	CASSPDSPEQFF	TGTGCCAGCAGCCCGGACAGCCCCGAGCAGTTCTTC
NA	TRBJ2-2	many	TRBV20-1	CSASPPNTGELFF	TGCAGTGCTAGCCCCCCGAACACCGGGGAGCTGTTTTTT
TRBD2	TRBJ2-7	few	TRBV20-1	CSAVRTSGFSYEQYF	TGCAGTGCTGTCCGGACTAGCGGGTTTTCCTACGAGCAGTACTTC
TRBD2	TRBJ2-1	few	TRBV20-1	CSARGRGSSYNEQFF	TGCAGTGCTAGAGGCCGCGGGAGCTCCTACAATGAGCAGTTCTTC
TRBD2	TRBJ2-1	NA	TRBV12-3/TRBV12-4	CASSFRLAGENEQFF	TGTGCCAGCAGTTTTCGACTAGCGGGAGAAAATGAGCAGTTCTTC
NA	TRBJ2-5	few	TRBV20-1	CSALRYQETQYF	TGCAGTGCTCTCCGGTACCAAGAGACCCAGTACTTC
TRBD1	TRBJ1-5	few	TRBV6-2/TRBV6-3	CASSTTGLGNQPQHF	TGTGCCAGCAGTACGACAGGGTTGGGGAATCAGCCCCAGCATTTT
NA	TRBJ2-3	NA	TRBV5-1	CASSLGRNPSTDTQYF	TGCGCCAGCAGCTTGGGACGGAACCCTAGCACAGATACGCAGTATTTT
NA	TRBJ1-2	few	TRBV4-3	CASSQKLNRDAGNYGYTF	TGCGCCAGCAGCCAAAAACTAAACCGGGACGCCGGTAACTATGGCTACACCTTC
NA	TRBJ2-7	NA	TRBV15	CATSDEGTSYEQYF	TGTGCCACCAGCGACGAGGGGACCTCCTACGAGCAGTACTTC
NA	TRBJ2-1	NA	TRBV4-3	CASSQVQHEQFF	TGCGCCAGCAGCCAGGTACAGCATGAGCAGTTCTTC
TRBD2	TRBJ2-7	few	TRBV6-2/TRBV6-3	CASNGPGTSGIYEQYF	TGTGCCAGCAATGGACCAGGGACTAGCGGGATTTACGAGCAGTACTTC
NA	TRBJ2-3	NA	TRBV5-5	CASSFAPQGGTDTQYF	TGTGCCAGCAGCTTCGCCCCGCAGGGCGGTACAGATACGCAGTATTTT